This section outlines one T cell receptor (beta chain) sequence together with its context. The CDR3 is 14 amino acids. Deletions cut 6 bases from V and 4 bases from J, with 13 bases between. Germline values: CDR1 KGHSH, CDR2 LQKENI. This record belongs to a study of radiation and T cells in renal cell carcinoma. Assay used: immunoSEQ multiplex PCR; TCRdb lists only in-frame clones, some missing. The repertoire holds about 77,000 clones, with over 65% as singletons. Time point noted: blood 4 weeks post-SBRT, at nephrectomy. Treatment denoted: 15 Gy SBRT to primary tumor, nephrectomy 4 weeks later. The sequencing here drew on blood, taken from a patient whose treatment included radiotherapy and nephrectomy. This sequence was found in an older woman with renal cell carcinoma. The gene calls are TRBV18 and TRBJ2-1, with D tentatively TRBD2 (6 bases). CDR3 in amino acids: CASSISGTYNEQFF. The CDR3 DNA is TGTGCCAGCTCTATCTCCGGGACTTACAATGAGCAGTTCTTC. Full variable domain (outside the CDR3, taken from reference TRBV18 and TRBJ2-1): NAGVMQNPRHLVRRRGQEARLRCSPMKGHSHVYWYRQLPEEGLKFMVYLQKENIIDESGMPKERFSAEFPKEGPSILRIQQVVRGDSAAYFCASSISGTYNEQFFGPGTRLTVL.